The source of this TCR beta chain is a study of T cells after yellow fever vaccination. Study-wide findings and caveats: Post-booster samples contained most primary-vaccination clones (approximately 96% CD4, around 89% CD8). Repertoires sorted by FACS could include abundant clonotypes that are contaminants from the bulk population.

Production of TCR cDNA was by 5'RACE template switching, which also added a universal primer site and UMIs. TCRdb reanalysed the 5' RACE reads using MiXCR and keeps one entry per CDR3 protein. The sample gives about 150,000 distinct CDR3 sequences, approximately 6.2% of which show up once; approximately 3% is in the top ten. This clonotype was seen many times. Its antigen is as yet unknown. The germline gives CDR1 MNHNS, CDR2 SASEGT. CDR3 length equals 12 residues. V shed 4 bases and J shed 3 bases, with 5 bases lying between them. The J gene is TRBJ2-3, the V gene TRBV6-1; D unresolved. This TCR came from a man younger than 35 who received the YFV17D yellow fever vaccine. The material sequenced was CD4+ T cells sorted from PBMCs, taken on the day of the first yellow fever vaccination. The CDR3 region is CASSGATDTQYF. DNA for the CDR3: TGTGCCAGCAGTGGGGCGACAGATACGCAGTATTTT.